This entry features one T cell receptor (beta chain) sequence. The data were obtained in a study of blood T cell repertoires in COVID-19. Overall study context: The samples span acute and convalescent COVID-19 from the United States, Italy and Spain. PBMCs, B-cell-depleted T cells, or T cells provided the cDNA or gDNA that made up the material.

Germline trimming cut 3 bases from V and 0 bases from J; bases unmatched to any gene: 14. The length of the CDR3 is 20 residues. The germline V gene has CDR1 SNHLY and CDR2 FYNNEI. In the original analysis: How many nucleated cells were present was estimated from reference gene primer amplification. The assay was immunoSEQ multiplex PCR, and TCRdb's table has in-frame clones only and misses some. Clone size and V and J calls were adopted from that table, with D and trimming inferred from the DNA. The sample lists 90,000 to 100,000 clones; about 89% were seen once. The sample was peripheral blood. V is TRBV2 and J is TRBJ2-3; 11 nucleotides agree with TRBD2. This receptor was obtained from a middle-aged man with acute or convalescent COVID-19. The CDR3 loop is CASSDLYRTSGFSSTDTQYF. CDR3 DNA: TGTGCCAGCAGTGACTTATATAGGACTAGCGGGTTTTCTAGCACAGATACGCAGTATTTT.